This TCR beta chain derives from a study of cytomegalovirus exposure and HLA in healthy donors (dated by TCRdb to about 2017). With regard to the full study: An earlier analysis of several hundred of the donors reported approximately 280 Gb of sequence data and around 100 million unique TCR beta sequences obtained from some 200 million T cells. High-throughput TCR immunosequencing, statistical association of individual TCRs with disease status, and machine learning were combined to predict cytomegalovirus infection status. Every discovery cohort repertoire had been produced on one sequencing platform. The genetic ancestry cluster associated with self-reported Caucasian donors included 80% to 90% of the 398 genotyped donors. In an earlier analysis of about 590 of the donors, high-throughput TCR beta sequencing was used to judge whether each TCR beta V gene segment behaved as functional or pseudogenic. The later analysis used no new phenotypic data to find candidate immune exposures, relying instead on TCR beta sequences and their occurrence across donors. Typing coverage varied by locus: roughly 629-640 donors for A, B, C, DRB1 and DQB1; approximately 520 for DQA1; approximately 610 for DPA1; roughly 470 for DPB1. Donor age, sex, ethnicity and CMV serostatus were compiled alongside the repertoire data. A later genetic analysis took genome-wide SNP genotypes for about 55% of the roughly 670 donors and used that subset as a discovery cohort. About 330 gigabases of sequencing data and 91 million or so unique TCR sequences made up an early release that covered approximately 650 HLA-typed donors. To study patterns of TCR occurrence, a later analysis re-analyzed previously published TCR beta repertoires from 600 to 750 donors and added high-resolution HLA genotyping. HLA typing covered class I and class II loci at four-digit resolution. The study used immunosequencing to profile the T cell repertoires of 666 subjects and linked those repertoires to cytomegalovirus serostatus. The study aimed to test whether cataloging public T cell receptors could reveal signatures of past pathogen exposure. Across 300 to 500 genotyped donors of the cohort, an average of about 240,000 unique TCR beta nucleotide sequences per donor were sequenced, and roughly 20% of those sequences were non-productive. Besides the first cohort of hundreds of subjects, a separate validation cohort made up of 120 or so different subjects was used. Four to six DR-DQ haplotypes were handled as single units for association and clustering, since linkage in the cohort was strong.

From the cysteine up to the phenylalanine, the CDR3 has a length of 15 residues. Just CDR3 DNA is preserved here, 45 bases in frame from base 1. Per the germline V gene, SGHRS is the CDR1 and YFSETQ is the CDR2. V is cut by 4 bases and J by 3 bases, and the space between the germline ends is 11 bases. Library preparation used the immunoSEQ multiplex PCR assay. For the multiplex PCR, a mixture combining 60 forward primers for TCR Vbeta segments and 13 reverse primers for TCR Jbeta segments was used. A multiplex PCR assay on genomic DNA amplified the CDR3 region of rearranged TCR beta genes. The amplified TCR beta libraries were sequenced on the Illumina HiSeq System as 87-base-pair reads. The study's processing was this. In a later analysis, 80 million or so unique TCR beta chains were counted across the roughly 670 repertoires, and about 10 million of these chains were shared by at least two donors. To remove PCR and sequencing errors, raw reads were error-corrected and collapsed into unique sequences using a nearest-neighbor algorithm that merged closely related sequences. Alignment of CDR3 sequences to IMGT reference sequences was used to assign V, D and J gene segments. For a sequence to be retained, at least a six-nucleotide match to both a V gene segment and a J gene segment was required. A rearrangement counted as productive if the CDR3 had no stop codons and remained in frame with V and J, and every other rearrangement counted as non-productive. CDR3 was defined by IMGT convention, running from the second conserved V-encoded cysteine to the conserved J-encoded phenylalanine. The earlier analysis of 450 to 750 of the donors excluded any sequence lacking an unambiguous match to a single V gene segment. An earlier analysis of a few hundred of the donors classified V segments as functional when productive rearrangements were above 56.7% and as segregating when the standard deviation between donors was above 5%. A statistical classification framework was built to diagnose cytomegalovirus status from the catalog of TCR beta chain sequences. V and J gene assignment, in a later analysis, came from comparing TCR nucleotide sequences with IMGT/GENE-DB human TR gene sequences. The TCRdist pipeline was used in a later analysis to assign CDR3 sequences and most-parsimonious VDJ recombination scenarios. In a later analysis, each TCR beta chain was defined by its CDR3 amino acid sequence together with its V-gene family, and reads without a unique V-gene family were excluded. In a later analysis, 500 to 650 highly shared, low-generation-probability nucleotide sequences were removed to address suspected cross-contamination and a sequencing artifact. In a later analysis, a clonal expansion index for each public chain was calculated from normalized within-repertoire ranks of inferred template counts. In a later analysis, generation probabilities were computed with a VDJ recombination model fitted to out-of-frame rearrangements, and the resulting probabilities were checked against IGoR. In a later analysis, TCR-TCR, TCR-HLA and TCR-CMV co-occurrence was scored with hypergeometric tests, and a repertoire-size bias correction was applied to TCR pairs. A later analysis estimated false discovery rates by permuting HLA or CMV assignments 20 times. A later analysis grouped co-occurring TCRs with DBSCAN, adding TCRdist sequence similarity when clustering within HLA-allele-positive subsets. Repertoires with fewer than 30,000 or more than 120,000 public chains, plus five repertoires with anomalous nucleotide sharing, were excluded from co-occurrence clustering. Here the immuneACCESS table is served through TCRdb, limited to in-frame sequences with V and J called. Missing clones are a known gap in these copies; in checked studies unresolved V genes cover under half, and the rest lacks a known reason. The D gene and trimming were derived from the DNA, and the V and J assignments and clone size from that table. For this sample there are around 100,000 clones; approximately 76% appear just once. The top ten hold about 4.3% of the sample.

The cohort comprised fewer than 750 healthy bone marrow donors. All cohort members were sampled while nominally healthy, although unrecorded immune exposures were likely present. The donor tested CMV seronegative, placing the donor among the 350 or so seronegative members of the cohort. A peripheral blood sample was collected from each donor, and TCR beta sequencing was performed on peripheral blood mononuclear cells. The Qiagen DNeasy Blood Extraction Kit was used to extract genomic DNA from the blood cell samples. General conclusions and limits of the study: Because HLA typing was unavailable for some donors at each locus, only the typed subset was used in association tests. Most TCR sequences were observed very rarely across donors, whereas some public TCRs were present in many individuals. A later analysis found that most CMV-associated TCR beta chains appeared HLA-restricted, with HLA associations seemingly driven largely by CMV exposure. A further reported finding was that TCR beta sequences accurately predicted the HLA-A and HLA-B alleles for most subjects in the first cohort. In a later analysis, the rate of TCR association differed among HLA loci, with DRB1 alleles having the most associated TCRs and HLA-C alleles having the fewest. Cytomegalovirus status was reported to be diagnosed by the classifier with high specificity and sensitivity in both the original and validation cohorts. In the study, approximately 150 TCR beta chains were listed as associated with cytomegalovirus. The 87-base-pair reads could not distinguish some IMGT-functional V segments, including TRBV6-2 and TRBV6-3, so those segments were excluded. In a later analysis, HLA-associated TCR beta chains were found to be more clonally expanded and to have lower generation probabilities than equally common non-associated chains. A later genetic analysis associated a missense DCLRE1C variant with V-gene and J-gene trimming of TCR beta chains, and an independent cohort replicated the association. CMV serostatus was the only immune exposure information available for the cohort. According to a later genetic analysis, donors in an Asian-associated ancestry cluster had fewer N-insertions in productive TCRs than the approximately 670-donor mean. Presence/absence analyses assumed roughly uniform sequencing depth across donors, an assumption that may not hold. When HLA alleles, especially DR and DQ, strongly co-occurred, attributing TCR associations to individual alleles was difficult. A cluster of highly shared sequence variants was judged likely to be a technical artifact of the sequencing pipeline. Correlated functional status among segregating V segments might be attributable to linkage disequilibrium, but an unknown experimental factor could not be ruled out. Several of the top co-occurrence clusters appeared to be linked to parvovirus B19, influenza, CMV and Epstein-Barr virus, according to a later analysis. Broadly in line with IMGT annotations, most TCR beta V segments showed up in productive rearrangements about 87% or about 30% of the time in an earlier analysis of 587 of the donors. The earlier analysis of almost 600 of the donors excluded approximately 15 rarely observed V segments, including chromosome 9 orphons, because counts were too low. Three of the identified cytomegalovirus-associated TCR beta chains were confirmed in vitro to be specific for cytomegalovirus antigens. It was suggested by the authors that the approach could potentially be generalized to other disease states and immunological phenotypes. In a later analysis, some 17,000 TCR beta sequences were associated with specific HLA alleles at a false discovery rate of 0.05. This cohort had only TCR beta chains sequenced, and the lack of alpha or paired-chain data limited which features could be detected.

Worth noting for this clone: The antigen this receptor binds is unknown. The sample holds no much larger clone one base away, and base qualities are not on file.

The source material was PBMCs. The receptor's source is a man aged 40-49 years in good health and CMV-seronegative. The chain couples TRBV5-1 to TRBJ1-6; TRBD1 is perhaps the D gene, given 5 matching bases. This receptor has the CDR3 CASSLATGYNSPLHF. The nucleotide sequence is given as TGCGCCAGCAGCCTCGCCACAGGCTATAATTCACCCCTCCACTTT. The full variable domain, with segments outside the CDR3 supplied by the reference TRBV5-1 and TRBJ1-6 proteins, appears as KAGVTQTPRYLIKTRGQQVTLSCSPISGHRSVSWYQQTPGQGLQFLFEYFSETQRNKGNFPGRFSGRQFSNSRSEMNVSTLELGDSALYLCASSLATGYNSPLHFGNGTRLTVT.